At least ten counts were recorded for the clone carrying this TCR beta chain. The antigen is undetermined. Germline CDR1 is SQVTM and CDR2 is ANQGSEA. Trimming shortened V by 7 bases and J by 1 base, and 14 bases separated the two germline ends. The CDR3 has 13 residues. This specimen belongs to a study of glioma-infiltrating T cells. The study's findings and limits: Gliomas, especially low-grade, showed above-expected tissue-blood divergence; non-neoplastic patients showed below. Very few CDR3 sequences were shared between tissue and blood.

Using RNA template, CDR3s of TCR alpha and beta were amplified with iRepertoire arm-PCR. Each CDR3 protein is one row after TCRdb ran MiXCR on the multiplex PCR reads. The sample gives approximately 120,000 distinct CDR3 sequences, about 25% of which show up once; 35% is in the top ten. The chain has TRBV29-1 and TRBJ2-7, with D possibly matching TRBD1 (5 bases). This receptor was taken from a human donor with low-grade glioma or glioblastoma, undergoing nonglioma brain surgery, or in good health (not recorded which). The sequenced sample consisted of glioma tissue, nonneoplastic brain tissue, or PBMCs (not recorded which). The CDR3 nucleotides are TGCAGCGGTACAGGTACAGATTCCTACGAGCAGTACTTC. Its translation is CSGTGTDSYEQYF.